A single sample is the source of the 5 T cell receptor beta chains below, sequenced in a study of OX40 agonist ivuxolimab in advanced cancers. Only in-frame clones appear in the TCRdb table, and some are missing; sequencing was by immunoSEQ multiplex PCR. The data show 25,000 to 30,000 clones, 65% to 90% seen once. Here the sequenced sample was CD4+ or CD8+ T cells sorted from blood, taken in a trial of the OX40 agonist ivuxolimab. The source of these receptors is an adult with an advanced solid tumor such as melanoma, head and neck, liver or kidney cancer.

This clone is deemed medium-sized. J is TRBJ2-7 and V is TRBV6-5, with 12 nucleotides matching TRBD1. Germline lookup yields CDR1 MNHEY and CDR2 SVGAGI. The CDR3 contains 15 residues. The trim removed 5 bases at V and 4 bases at J, leaving 6 bases unmatched. The CDR3, as DNA: TGTGCCAGCAGTGCCGGGACAGGGGGCAGTTACGAGCAGTACTTC. Amino acid sequence: CASSAGTGGSYEQYF.

The chain employs TRBV15 and TRBJ2-1; 7 nucleotides line up with TRBD1. J gave up 2 bases and V 5 bases, and 9 bases lay outside the gene matches. The CDR3 runs 16 residues. Germline V gene data show CDR1 as LNHNV and CDR2 as YYDKDF (reference sequence). CDR3 bases: TGTGCCACCAGCGCCGACCGGGACAGACCCTACAATGAGCAGTTCTTC. It codes for CATSADRDRPYNEQFF.

V is TRBV5-1 and J is TRBJ1-1; D is perhaps TRBD1 (5 bases). This CDR3 region has 12 residues. Germline CDR1 is SGHRS and CDR2 is YFSETQ. The V gene lost 4 bases and the J gene lost 4 bases, with 8 bases spanning the gap. CDR3 DNA: TGCGCCAGCAGCGGGGGGAGCACTGAAGCTTTCTTT. Encoded protein: CASSGGSTEAFF.

The V and J genes are TRBV6-5 and TRBJ2-5, with 10 bases that match TRBD2. V lost 0 bases to trimming and J lost 5 bases; unmatched junction nucleotides: 6. CDR3 length: 16 amino acids. CDR1 and CDR2 from the germline V gene are MNHEY and SVGAGI. CDR3 in amino acids: CASSYSAGGPLETQYF. For the CDR3, the DNA is TGTGCCAGCAGTTACTCAGCGGGGGGGCCTCTGGAGACCCAGTACTTC.

DNA of the CDR3: TGTGCCAGCAGTTTAGGGAGGGATCAGCCCCAGCATTTT. This sequence encodes CASSLGRDQPQHF. V is TRBV27 and J is TRBJ1-5; no definite D call. CDR1 and CDR2 (germline): MNHEY, SMNVEV (reference sequence). The CDR3 contains 13 residues. The ends were cut back, 2 bases at V and 5 bases at J, with 7 bases in the middle.